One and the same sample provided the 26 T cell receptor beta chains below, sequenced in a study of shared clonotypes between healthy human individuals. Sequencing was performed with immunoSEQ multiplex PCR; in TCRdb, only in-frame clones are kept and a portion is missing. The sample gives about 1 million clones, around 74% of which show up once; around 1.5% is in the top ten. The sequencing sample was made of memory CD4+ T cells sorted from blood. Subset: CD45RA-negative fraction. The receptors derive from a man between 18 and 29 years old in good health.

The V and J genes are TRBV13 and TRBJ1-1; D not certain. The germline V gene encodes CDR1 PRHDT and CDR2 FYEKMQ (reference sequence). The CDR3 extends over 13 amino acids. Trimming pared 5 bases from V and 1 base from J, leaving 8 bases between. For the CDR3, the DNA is TGTGCCAGCAGCGTAGACCCGAACACTGAAGCTTTCTTT. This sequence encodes CASSVDPNTEAFF. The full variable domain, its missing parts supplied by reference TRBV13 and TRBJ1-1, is AAGVIQSPRHLIKEKRETATLKCYPIPRHDTVYWYQQGPGQDPQFLISFYEKMQSDKGSIPDRFSAQQFSDYHSELNMSSLELGDSALYFCASSVDPNTEAFFGQGTRLTVV.

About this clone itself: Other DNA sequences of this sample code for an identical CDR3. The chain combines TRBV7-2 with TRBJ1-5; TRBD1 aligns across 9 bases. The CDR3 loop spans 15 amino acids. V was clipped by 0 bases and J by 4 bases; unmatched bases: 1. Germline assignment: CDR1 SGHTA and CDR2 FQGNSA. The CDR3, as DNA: TGTGCCAGCAGCTTAGCCGGGACAGGGAATCAGCCCCAGCATTTT. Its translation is CASSLAGTGNQPQHF.

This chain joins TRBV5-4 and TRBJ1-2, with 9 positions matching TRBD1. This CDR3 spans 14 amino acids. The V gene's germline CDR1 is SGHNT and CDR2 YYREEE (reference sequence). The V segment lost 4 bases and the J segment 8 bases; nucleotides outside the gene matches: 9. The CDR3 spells CASSLGQGLKGYTF. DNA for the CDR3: TGTGCCAGCAGCCTCGGACAGGGGCTAAAGGGCTACACCTTC.

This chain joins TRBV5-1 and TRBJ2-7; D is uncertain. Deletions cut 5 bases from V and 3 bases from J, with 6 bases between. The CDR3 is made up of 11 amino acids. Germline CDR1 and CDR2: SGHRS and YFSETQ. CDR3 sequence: CASRDGYEQYF. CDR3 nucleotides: TGCGCCAGCAGGGACGGCTACGAGCAGTACTTC.

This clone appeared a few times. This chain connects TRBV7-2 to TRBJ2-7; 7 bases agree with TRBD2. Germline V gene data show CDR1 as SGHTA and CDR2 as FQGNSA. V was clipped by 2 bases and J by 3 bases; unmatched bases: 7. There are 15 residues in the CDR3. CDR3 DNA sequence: TGTGCCAGCAGCTTATCTCCGGGGGGAATCTACGAGCAGTACTTC. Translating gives CASSLSPGGIYEQYF.

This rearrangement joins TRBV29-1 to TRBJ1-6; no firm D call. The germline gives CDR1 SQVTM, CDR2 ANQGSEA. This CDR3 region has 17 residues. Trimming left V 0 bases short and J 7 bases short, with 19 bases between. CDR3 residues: CSVEEGKGPGKNSPLHF. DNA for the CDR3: TGCAGCGTTGAAGAGGGAAAAGGTCCCGGTAAGAATTCACCCCTCCACTTT.

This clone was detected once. CDR3 amino acids: CASSLGRGRTGELFF. The CDR3 region has the DNA TGTGCCAGCAGCTTGGGCAGGGGTCGAACCGGGGAGCTGTTTTTT. This chain joins TRBV5-4 and TRBJ2-2, with a weak D call TRBD1 (6 bases). There are 15 residues in the CDR3. The germline gives CDR1 SGHNT, CDR2 YYREEE (reference sequence). V was trimmed by 0 bases and J by 5 bases, leaving 11 bases between them.

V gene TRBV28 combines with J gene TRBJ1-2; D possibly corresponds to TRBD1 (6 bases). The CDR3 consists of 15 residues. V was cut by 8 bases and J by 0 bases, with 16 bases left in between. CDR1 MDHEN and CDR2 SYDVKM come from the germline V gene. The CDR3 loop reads CASGSTGISNYGYTF. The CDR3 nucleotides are TGTGCCAGCGGCTCAACAGGGATTTCTAACTATGGCTACACCTTC.

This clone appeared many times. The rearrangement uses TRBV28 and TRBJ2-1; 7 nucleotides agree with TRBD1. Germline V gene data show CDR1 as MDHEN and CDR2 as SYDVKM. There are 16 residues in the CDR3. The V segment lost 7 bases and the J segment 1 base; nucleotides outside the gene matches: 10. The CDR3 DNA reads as TGTGCCAGCAACCCCGGCCAGGGGGTGTCCTACAATGAGCAGTTCTTC. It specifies CASNPGQGVSYNEQFF.

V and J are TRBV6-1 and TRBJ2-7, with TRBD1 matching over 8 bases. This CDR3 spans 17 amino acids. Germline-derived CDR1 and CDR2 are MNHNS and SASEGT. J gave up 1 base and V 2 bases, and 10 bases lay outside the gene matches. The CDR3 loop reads CASSESRPGQGSYEQYF. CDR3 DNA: TGTGCCAGCAGTGAATCCCGTCCAGGACAGGGATCCTACGAGCAGTACTTC.

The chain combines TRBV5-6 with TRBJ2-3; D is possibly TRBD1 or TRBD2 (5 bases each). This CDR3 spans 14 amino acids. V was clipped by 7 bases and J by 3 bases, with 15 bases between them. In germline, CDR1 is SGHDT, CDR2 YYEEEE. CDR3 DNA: TGTGCCAGCGGAACTAGTGGGGGAACAGATACGCAGTATTTT. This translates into CASGTSGGTDTQYF. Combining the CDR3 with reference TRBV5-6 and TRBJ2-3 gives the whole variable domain DAGVTQSPTHLIKTRGQQVTLRCSPKSGHDTVSWYQQALGQGPQFIFQYYEEEERQRGNFPDRFSGHQFPNYSSELNVNALLLGDSALYLCASGTSGGTDTQYFGPGTRLTVL.

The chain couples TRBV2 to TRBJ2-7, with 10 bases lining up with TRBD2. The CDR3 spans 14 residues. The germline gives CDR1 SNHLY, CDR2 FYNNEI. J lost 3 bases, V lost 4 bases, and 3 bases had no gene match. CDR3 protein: CASSGPSGSYEQYF. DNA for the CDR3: TGTGCCAGCAGTGGTCCTAGCGGGAGCTACGAGCAGTACTTC.

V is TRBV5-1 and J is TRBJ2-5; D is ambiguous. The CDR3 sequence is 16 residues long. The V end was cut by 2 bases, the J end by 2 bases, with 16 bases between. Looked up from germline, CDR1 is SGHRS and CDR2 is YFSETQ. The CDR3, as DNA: TGCGCCAGCAGCTTAGCCCCACCGTTGGGACAAGAGACCCAGTACTTC. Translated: CASSLAPPLGQETQYF.

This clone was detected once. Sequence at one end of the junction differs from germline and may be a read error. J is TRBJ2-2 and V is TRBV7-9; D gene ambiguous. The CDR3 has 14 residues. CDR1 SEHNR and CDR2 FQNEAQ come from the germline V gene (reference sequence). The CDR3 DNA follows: TGTACCAGCATCCCGGTCCTAGGGACCGGGGAGCTGTTTTTT. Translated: CTSIPVLGTGELFF.

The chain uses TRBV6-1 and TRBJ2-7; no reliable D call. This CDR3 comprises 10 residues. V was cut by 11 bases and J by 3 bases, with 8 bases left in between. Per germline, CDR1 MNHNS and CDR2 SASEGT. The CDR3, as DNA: TGTGCCTCTGGAAGCTACGAGCAGTACTTC. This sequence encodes CASGSYEQYF.

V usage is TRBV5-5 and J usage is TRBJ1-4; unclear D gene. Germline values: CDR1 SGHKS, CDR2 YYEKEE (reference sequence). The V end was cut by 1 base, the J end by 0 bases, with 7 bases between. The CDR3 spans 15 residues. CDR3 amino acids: CASSLMAATNEKLFF. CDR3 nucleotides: TGTGCCAGCAGCTTGATGGCTGCAACTAATGAAAAACTGTTTTTT.

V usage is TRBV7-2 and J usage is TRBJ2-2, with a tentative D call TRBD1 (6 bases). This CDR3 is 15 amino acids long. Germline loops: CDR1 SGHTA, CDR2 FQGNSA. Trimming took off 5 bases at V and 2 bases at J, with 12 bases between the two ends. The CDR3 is CASSRAGENTGELFF. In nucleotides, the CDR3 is TGTGCCAGCAGCCGGGCAGGGGAAAACACCGGGGAGCTGTTTTTT. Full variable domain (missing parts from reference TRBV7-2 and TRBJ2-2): GAGVSQSPSNKVTEKGKDVELRCDPISGHTALYWYRQSLGQGLEFLIYFQGNSAPDKSGLPSDRFSAERTGGSVSTLTIQRTQQEDSAVYLCASSRAGENTGELFFGEGSRLTVL.

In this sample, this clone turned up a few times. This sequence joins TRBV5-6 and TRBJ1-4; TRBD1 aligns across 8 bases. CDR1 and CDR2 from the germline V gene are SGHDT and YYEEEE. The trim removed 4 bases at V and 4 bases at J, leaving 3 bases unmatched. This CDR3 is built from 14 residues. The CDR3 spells CASSEGQGNEKLFF. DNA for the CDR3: TGTGCCAGCAGCGAAGGACAGGGTAATGAAAAACTGTTTTTT.

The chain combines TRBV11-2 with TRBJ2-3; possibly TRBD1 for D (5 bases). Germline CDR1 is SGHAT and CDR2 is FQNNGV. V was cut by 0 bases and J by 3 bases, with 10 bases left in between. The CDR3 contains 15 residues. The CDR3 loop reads CASSLDGRETDTQYF. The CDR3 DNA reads TGTGCCAGCAGCTTAGATGGCAGGGAAACAGATACGCAGTATTTT. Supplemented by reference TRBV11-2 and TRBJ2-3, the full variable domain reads EAGVAQSPRYKIIEKRQSVAFWCNPISGHATLYWYQQILGQGPKLLIQFQNNGVVDDSQLPKDRFSAERLKGVDSTLKIQPAKLEDSAVYLCASSLDGRETDTQYFGPGTRLTVL.

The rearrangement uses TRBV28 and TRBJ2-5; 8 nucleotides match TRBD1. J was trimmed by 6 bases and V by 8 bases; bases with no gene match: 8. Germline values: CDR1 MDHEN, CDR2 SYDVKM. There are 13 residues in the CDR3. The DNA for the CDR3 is TGTGCCAGCCATCCAGGGGGCAGGAAGACCCAGTACTTC. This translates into CASHPGGRKTQYF.

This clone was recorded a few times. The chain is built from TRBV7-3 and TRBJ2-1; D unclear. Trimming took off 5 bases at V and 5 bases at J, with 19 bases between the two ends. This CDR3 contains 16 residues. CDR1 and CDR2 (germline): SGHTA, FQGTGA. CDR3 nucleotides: TGTGCCAGCAGCCCGCGTGGTGGCCTAGGCCACAATGAGCAGTTCTTC. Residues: CASSPRGGLGHNEQFF.

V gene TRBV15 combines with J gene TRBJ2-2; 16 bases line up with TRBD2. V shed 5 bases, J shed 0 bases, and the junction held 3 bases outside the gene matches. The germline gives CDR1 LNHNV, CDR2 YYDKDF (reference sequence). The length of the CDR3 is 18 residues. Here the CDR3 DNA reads TGTGCCACCAGCGAGGGACTAGCGGGGGGGCCGAACACCGGGGAGCTGTTTTTT. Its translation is CATSEGLAGGPNTGELFF.

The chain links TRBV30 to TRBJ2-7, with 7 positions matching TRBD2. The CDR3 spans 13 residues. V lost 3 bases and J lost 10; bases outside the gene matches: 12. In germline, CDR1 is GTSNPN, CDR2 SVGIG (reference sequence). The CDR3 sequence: CAWSAIGGRGQYF. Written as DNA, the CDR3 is TGTGCCTGGAGCGCTATCGGAGGGAGGGGCCAGTACTTC.

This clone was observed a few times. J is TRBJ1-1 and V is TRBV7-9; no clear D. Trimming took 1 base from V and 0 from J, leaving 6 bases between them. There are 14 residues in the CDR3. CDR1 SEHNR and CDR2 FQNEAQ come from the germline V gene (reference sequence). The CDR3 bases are TGTGCCAGCAGCTTAGGGGAGATGAACACTGAAGCTTTCTTT. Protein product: CASSLGEMNTEAFF.

The CDR3 reads CASSFVTGPYSGANVLTF. CDR3 bases: TGTGCCAGCAGTTTTGTTACGGGCCCTTACTCTGGGGCCAACGTCCTGACTTTC. V is TRBV28 and J is TRBJ2-6; D is unresolved. V lost 3 bases, J lost 0 bases, and 15 bases lay in between. Germline V CDR1 and CDR2: MDHEN, SYDVKM. CDR3 size: 18 residues.

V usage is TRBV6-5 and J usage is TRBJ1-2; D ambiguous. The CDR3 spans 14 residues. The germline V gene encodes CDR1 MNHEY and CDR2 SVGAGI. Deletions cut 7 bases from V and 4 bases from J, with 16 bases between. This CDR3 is CASTPLTRPYGYTF. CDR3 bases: TGTGCCAGCACTCCCCTCACCCGGCCCTATGGCTACACCTTC.